These T cell receptor beta chains were read from a single sample in a study of cytomegalovirus exposure and HLA in healthy donors. Repertoires were generated with immunoSEQ multiplex PCR, while TCRdb's copy carries only in-frame clones and drops some. The sample yields some 170,000 clones, 87% seen once. Sequencing was done on a sample of PBMCs. The origin of the receptors is a woman in her 30s in good health and CMV-seronegative. CDR3s include the opening cysteine and the closing phenylalanine or tryptophan. The D gene is left open where the match is weak. Some rows have no size entry. The others give once, few or many, or a class for an expanded clone.

>.|.|TRBV5-8|TRBJ1-2
TGTGCCAGCACCCCCCGGGACAAACTTTCTTATGGCTACACCTTC
CASTPRDKLSYGYTF
>.|.|TRBV6-1|TRBJ2-7
TGTGCCAGCAGTGACCGGCTGGGGACAAGATACTTC
CASSDRLGTRYF
>.|.|TRBV19|TRBJ1-1
TGTGCCAGTAGTACCCTCAGGGGAGGGACTGAAGCTTTCTTT
CASSTLRGGTEAFF
>TRBD2|.|TRBV7-6|TRBJ2-3
TGTGCCAGCAGCTTAGGAGGTAGCGGGGGACAAGATACGCAGTATTTT
CASSLGGSGGQDTQYF
>TRBD1|.|TRBV5-4|TRBJ2-7
TGTGCCAGCAGCTGGGTAGGACAGGGCTACGAGCAGTACTTC
CASSWVGQGYEQYF
>.|.|TRBV4-3|TRBJ2-6
TGCGCCAGCAGCCAAGCAGGGTCTGGGGCCAACGTCCTGACTTTC
CASSQAGSGANVLTF
>.|.|TRBV9|TRBJ2-5
TGTGCCAGCAGCGTAGTAGGAGAGAGAGGGGAGACCCAGTACTTC
CASSVVGERGETQYF
>TRBD2|.|TRBV7-2|TRBJ2-5
TGTGCCAGCAGCTTCGTAGCGGGGGGAGAGACCCAGTACTTC
CASSFVAGGETQYF
>TRBD1|once|TRBV19|TRBJ2-7
TGTGCCAGTAGTATAGCCAGGGGACAGTACGAGCAGTACTTC
CASSIARGQYEQYF
>.|.|TRBV7-2|TRBJ1-3
TGTGCCAGCAGCTTATCAGGGCCTACCTCTGGAAACACCATATATTTT
CASSLSGPTSGNTIYF
>.|.|TRBV5-1|TRBJ2-3
TGCGCCAGCAGCTTGACTGACTTCGTCGATACGCAGTATTTT
CASSLTDFVDTQYF
>TRBD1|.|TRBV19|TRBJ2-7
TGTGCCAGTAGCCAGGGACAGGGGGCGCAGAACGAGCAGTACTTC
CASSQGQGAQNEQYF
>TRBD2|.|TRBV30|TRBJ2-1
TGTGCCTGGAGTGTATATAGCGGGAGGAGGCTTGAGCAGTTCTTC
CAWSVYSGRRLEQFF
>.|.|TRBV19|TRBJ2-7
TGTGCCAGTAGTATAGGGGCCACAAGTTTTTACGAGCAGTACTTC
CASSIGATSFYEQYF
>.|.|TRBV15|TRBJ1-1
TGTGCCACCAGCCGCAACGGGAGGCACACTGAAGCTTTCTTT
CATSRNGRHTEAFF
>.|.|TRBV5-4|TRBJ2-4
TGTGCCAGCAGCTTGGACAGGCAAGCCCCCCGGGACATTCAGTACTTC
CASSLDRQAPRDIQYF
>TRBD2|.|TRBV7-7|TRBJ2-5
TGTGCCAGCAGCTTAACCTTAGCGGGGGCCAGTCAAGAGACCCAGTACTTC
CASSLTLAGASQETQYF
>TRBD2|.|TRBV7-3|TRBJ2-2
TGTGCCAGCAGAAGAGCGGGAGGGAACACCGGGGAGCTGTTTTTT
CASRRAGGNTGELFF
>.|.|TRBV28|TRBJ2-2
TGTGCCAGCATTCCGACCGGGACCAGGGGTCCATACGGGGAGCTGTTTTTT
CASIPTGTRGPYGELFF
>.|.|TRBV2|TRBJ1-1
TGTGCCAGCAGAAAGGAAAGGACAGAGAACACTGAAGCTTTCTTT
CASRKERTENTEAFF
>.|.|TRBV5-1|TRBJ1-1
TGCGCCAGCAGCTTGGCGGGGGGGTCCACTGAAGCTTTCTTT
CASSLAGGSTEAFF
>.|once|TRBV23-1|TRBJ1-4
TGCGCCAGCAGTCAGGGCGGAGGGGAAAAACTGTTTTTT
CASSQGGGEKLFF
>TRBD1|.|TRBV28|TRBJ1-4
TGTGCCAGCAGTTCACCGGGGGACAGGGGGCGAAGAGAAAAACTGTTTTTT
CASSSPGDRGRREKLFF
>.|.|TRBV5-4|TRBJ1-5
TGTGCCAGCAGCTTGACAGGACTCCGGGACAACAATCAGCCCCAGCATTTT
CASSLTGLRDNNQPQHF
>.|.|TRBV11-2|TRBJ2-7
TGTGCCAGCAGCCTACAGGTTCTTACCTACGAGCAGTACTTC
CASSLQVLTYEQYF
>.|.|TRBV28|TRBJ2-3
TGTGCCAGCAGTCCACACCAGGGGCCCTTCGGGGATACGCAGTATTTT
CASSPHQGPFGDTQYF
>.|.|TRBV27|TRBJ1-2
TGTGCCAGCAGTTTAATGGGGAGCGGTGAGAATGGCTACACCTTC
CASSLMGSGENGYTF
>.|few|TRBV5-4|TRBJ1-4
TGTGCCAGCAGCTGGGAGTCAAATGAAAAACTGTTTTTT
CASSWESNEKLFF
>TRBD2|few|TRBV6-1|TRBJ2-7
TGTGCCAGCAGTGAAGGCGGGAGGGCTTGGGACGAGCAGTACTTC
CASSEGGRAWDEQYF
>TRBD1|.|TRBV7-2|TRBJ2-7
TGTGCCAGCAGCTTATGGACAGGGGGCACCTACGAGCAGTACTTC
CASSLWTGGTYEQYF
>.|.|TRBV5-1|TRBJ1-6
TGCGCCAGCAGCCGCACGGGGGATTCCTATAATTCACCCCTCCACTTT
CASSRTGDSYNSPLHF
>.|.|TRBV6-1|TRBJ1-2
TGTGCCAGCAGTACACAACGCCATGGCTACACCTTC
CASSTQRHGYTF
>TRBD2|.|TRBV6-1|TRBJ2-5
TGTGCCAGCAACCTAGCGGGGCCGTCCGAGACCCAGTACTTC
CASNLAGPSETQYF
>.|.|TRBV7-8|TRBJ2-7
TGTGCCAGCAGCTTAGGACACACCTCCTACGAGCAGTACTTC
CASSLGHTSYEQYF
>TRBD1|once|TRBV28|TRBJ1-2
TGTGCCAGCAGCTTAGGGGGACAGGGGGTCTATGGCTACACCTTC
CASSLGGQGVYGYTF
>TRBD1|.|TRBV27|TRBJ1-2
TGTGCCAGCAGTTTACGCCCCACCAGGGGGTTTGGCTATGGCTACACCTTC
CASSLRPTRGFGYGYTF
>.|once|TRBV6-6|TRBJ2-7
TGTGCCAGCAGTCCCAGGGTCTACGAGCAGTACTTC
CASSPRVYEQYF
>.|.|TRBV6-5|TRBJ2-2
TGTGCCAGCAGTTCGGACACGGTGCCCGGGGAGCTGTTTTTT
CASSSDTVPGELFF
>.|.|TRBV5-1|TRBJ2-2
TGCGCCAGCAGCGCTATCGGGAATACCGCCGGGGAGCTGTTTTTT
CASSAIGNTAGELFF
>.|.|TRBV6-5|TRBJ2-4
TGTGCCAGCAGCCAGACTAGGACGAACATTCAGTACTTC
CASSQTRTNIQYF
>TRBD1|once|TRBV9|TRBJ1-6
TGTGCCAGCAGCGCCCGGGACAGGGGAAAATATTCACCCCTCCACTTT
CASSARDRGKYSPLHF
>.|.|TRBV5-1|TRBJ2-7
TGCGCCAGCAGCCAATTGGTGCAGTACGAGCAGTACTTC
CASSQLVQYEQYF
>.|few|TRBV28|TRBJ2-1
TGTGCCAGCGATGGGGCCCCCTACAATGAGCAGTTCTTC
CASDGAPYNEQFF
>TRBD2|.|TRBV4-3|TRBJ2-3
TGCGCCAGCAGCCAAGGGGTCTATAGCGGGGGGCAATCAACGCAGTATTTT
CASSQGVYSGGQSTQYF
>.|.|TRBV6-1|TRBJ1-6
TGTGCCAGCAGTGAAGCCGGTAATTCACCCCTCCACTTT
CASSEAGNSPLHF
>TRBD1|.|TRBV5-1|TRBJ2-2
TGCGCCAGCAGCAAAACAGGGGCCGCGAACACCGGGGAGCTGTTTTTT
CASSKTGAANTGELFF
>.|.|TRBV12-5|TRBJ2-2
TGTGCTAGTGGTTTGGTCGGGGGCACCGGGGAGCTGTTTTTT
CASGLVGGTGELFF
>TRBD2|.|TRBV27|TRBJ2-7
TGTGCCAGCAGTTCCCGGACTAGCGTCTACGAGCAGTACTTC
CASSSRTSVYEQYF
>TRBD2|.|TRBV18|TRBJ2-1
TGTGCCAGCTCACCACGAGCTAGCGGGGGGGTCAGTGAGCAGTTCTTC
CASSPRASGGVSEQFF
>.|.|TRBV18|TRBJ1-4
TGTGCCAGCTCACGCTCCGGAGGTGAAAAACTGTTTTTT
CASSRSGGEKLFF
>TRBD2|.|TRBV7-8|TRBJ2-1
TGTGCCAGCAGCTCGCGTTGGGGGGGCAATGAGCAGTTCTTC
CASSSRWGGNEQFF
>.|.|TRBV9|TRBJ2-5
TGTGCCAGCAGCGTAGGAGGGCCGCAAGAGACCCAGTACTTC
CASSVGGPQETQYF
>.|.|TRBV19|TRBJ2-7
TGTGCCAGTAGGGCCCGGGGTTCCTACGAGCAGTACTTC
CASRARGSYEQYF